This T cell receptor (beta chain) is from a study of T cells in Graves' hyperthyroidism and ophthalmopathy. The CDR3 runs to 15 residues. Trimming stripped 0 bases from V and 12 bases from J, with 19 bases between. Per the germline V gene, CDR1 is SGHKS and CDR2 is YYEKEE (reference sequence). Amplification yielded TCR beta CDR3 regions, with RNA transcripts as the source. HTBI primers drove first-round RT-PCR of the TCR CDR3. TCRdb reprocessed the multiplex PCR reads with MiXCR, giving one entry per CDR3 protein. The sample records about 720,000 distinct CDR3 sequences, around 19% being singletons. The receptor was derived from a woman between 50 and 59 years old with Graves' hyperthyroidism that later progressed to Graves' ophthalmopathy. V gene TRBV5-5 combines with J gene TRBJ2-1; the D is unclear. Input material: blood. The CDR3 region is CASSLAKDPRPGQFF. In nucleotides, the CDR3 is TGTGCCAGCAGCTTGGCCAAGGATCCCAGGCCCGGGCAGTTCTTC. Drawing the rest from reference TRBV5-5 and TRBJ2-1, the complete variable domain is DAGVTQSPTHLIKTRGQQVTLRCSPISGHKSVSWYQQVLGQGPQFIFQYYEKEERGRGNFPDRFSARQFPNYSSELNVNALLLGDSALYLCASSLAKDPRPGQFFGPGTRLTVL.